This entry lists 29 T cell receptor beta chains sequenced from one sample in a study of T cell changes during pregnancy in multiple sclerosis. The repertoire was sequenced with immunoSEQ multiplex PCR; TCRdb's copy has only in-frame clones and lacks some. The repertoire holds 36,000 or so clones, roughly 90% seen once, with 11% in the top ten. The sample was CD8+ T cells from peripheral blood mononuclear cells, taken in the third trimester of pregnancy. These receptors were taken from a female donor with multiple sclerosis, enrolled in a pregnancy study.

This chain joins TRBV2 and TRBJ2-1, with D possibly TRBD2 on 6 matching bases. The CDR3 is 15 amino acids. Germline V gene sequence: CDR1 SNHLY, CDR2 FYNNEI. Trimming cost V 2 bases and J 10 bases, with 18 bases left between them. The CDR3 loop reads CASSERDSYWGEQFF. The DNA of the CDR3 is TGTGCCAGCAGTGAAAGGGACTCCTATTGGGGAGAGCAGTTCTTC.

Remarks on this clone: The junction differs from germline at one of its ends, possibly a read error. The chain combines TRBV7-2 with TRBJ1-1; D perhaps matches TRBD1 (5 bases). The CDR3 runs 14 residues. Germline V gene sequence: CDR1 SGHTA, CDR2 FQGNSA. In nucleotides, the CDR3 is TGTGCCAGCAGCTTAGAATGGGGCCCGGCTGAGGCTTTCTTT. Its protein is CASSLEWGPAEAFF.

This clone was found once. The rearrangement links TRBV14 to TRBJ1-2; D is ambiguous. The germline CDR1 and CDR2 sequences are SGHDN and FVKESK. Trimming took off 2 bases at V and 6 bases at J, with 22 bases between the two ends. CDR3 length: 17 amino acids. This CDR3 is CASSQSREISLLNGYTF. CDR3 DNA: TGTGCCAGCAGCCAAAGTCGGGAGATCTCGCTTTTAAATGGCTACACCTTC.

The chain joins TRBV29-1 to TRBJ2-7; TRBD2 matches at 11 bases. The germline gives CDR1 SQVTM, CDR2 ANQGSEA. This CDR3 has 14 residues. Germline trimming cut 0 bases from V and 6 bases from J; bases unmatched to any gene: 4. The chain's CDR3 is CSVEDGTSGGEQYF. The CDR3 DNA reads TGCAGCGTTGAAGATGGAACTAGCGGGGGCGAGCAGTACTTC.

The chain is built from TRBV2 and TRBJ1-1; possible D gene TRBD1, 6 bases. Germline CDR1 and CDR2: SNHLY and FYNNEI. V lost 3 bases, J lost 3 bases, and 14 bases lay in between. This CDR3 has 15 amino acids. In DNA form, the CDR3 reads TGTGCCAGCAGTGACTGGAGGGAGGGGGACACTGAAGCTTTCTTT. It yields the protein CASSDWREGDTEAFF.

The chain is built from TRBV5-1 and TRBJ1-2; D gene uncertain. The germline gives CDR1 SGHRS, CDR2 YFSETQ. This CDR3 spans 13 amino acids. Between the trimmed V and J ends, which lost 0 bases and 2 bases, there was a span of 5 bases. This CDR3 reads CASSLAGNYGYTF. In nucleotides, the CDR3 is TGCGCCAGCAGCTTGGCCGGGAACTATGGCTACACCTTC.

The CDR3 nucleotides read TGTGCCAGCAGCCGCGGTCGTGGCTACGAGCAGTACTTC. As protein: CASSRGRGYEQYF. The J gene is TRBJ2-7, the V gene TRBV14; D is undetermined. Germline V gives CDR1 SGHDN, CDR2 FVKESK. V lost 4 bases, J lost 3 bases, and 10 bases lay in between. CDR3 length: 13 amino acids.

The chain uses TRBV7-9 and TRBJ2-2, with 11 bases matching TRBD2. The germline gives CDR1 SEHNR, CDR2 FQNEAQ (reference sequence). V lost 2 bases and J lost 1; bases outside the gene matches: 6. The CDR3 covers 18 residues. This CDR3 reads CASSLRTSGLRNTGELFF. The CDR3, as DNA: TGTGCCAGCAGCTTAAGGACTAGCGGGCTCCGGAACACCGGGGAGCTGTTTTTT.

J is TRBJ1-1 and V is TRBV4-1; weak D call: TRBD1 (5 bases). The germline V and J ends were trimmed by 0 bases and 2 bases, with 10 bases remaining between them. Looked up from germline, CDR1 is MGHRA and CDR2 is YSYEKL. The CDR3 consists of 15 residues. As DNA, the CDR3 is TGCGCCAGCAGCCAAGAATGGCAGGGAAACACTGAAGCTTTCTTT. Residues: CASSQEWQGNTEAFF.

This clone was detected once. The chain recombines TRBV27 with TRBJ2-7; D may be TRBD2 (7 bases). CDR1 is MNHEY and CDR2 is SMNVEV in the germline V gene (reference sequence). This CDR3 spans 13 amino acids. Trimming left V 6 bases short and J 5 bases short, with 14 bases between. The CDR3 loop reads CASRSGTRDEQYF. In DNA form, the CDR3 reads TGTGCCAGCAGAAGCGGGACACGCGACGAGCAGTACTTC.

The gene calls are TRBV7-2 and TRBJ1-6; 11 positions match TRBD1. CDR3 length: 18 amino acids. V was clipped by 3 bases and J by 8 bases; unmatched bases: 12. Germline V lookup: CDR1 SGHTA, CDR2 FQGNSA. DNA of the CDR3: TGTGCCAGCAGCTTCAACATACTAGGGGGACAGGGGGATTCACCCCTCCACTTT. Protein product: CASSFNILGGQGDSPLHF.

CDR3 sequence reads: CASSPDWPSEQYF. The CDR3 DNA is TGTGCCAGCAGTCCTGACTGGCCTAGCGAGCAGTACTTC. This chain links TRBV5-4 with TRBJ2-7; D unresolved. Trimming removed 5 bases at V and 6 bases at J, with 15 bases between. CDR1 SGHNT and CDR2 YYREEE come from the germline V gene (reference sequence). This CDR3 has 13 residues. The full variable domain, with the rest looked up from reference TRBV5-4 and TRBJ2-7, is ETGVTQSPTHLIKTRGQQVTLRCSSQSGHNTVSWYQQALGQGPQFIFQYYREEENGRGNFPPRFSGLQFPNYSSELNVNALELDDSALYLCASSPDWPSEQYFGPGTRLTVT.

The chain has TRBV7-2 and TRBJ2-7; D may be TRBD2 (6 bases). Trimming stripped 1 base from V and 2 bases from J, with 9 bases between. The germline V gene encodes CDR1 SGHTA and CDR2 FQGNSA. The CDR3 spans 14 residues. The CDR3 coding sequence is TGTGCCAGCAGCTTAGGACTAGTACCCTACGAGCAGTACTTC. Protein: CASSLGLVPYEQYF.

This clone was seen a single time. This chain joins TRBV19 and TRBJ1-2, with 7 bases identical to TRBD1. Germline V lookup: CDR1 LNHDA, CDR2 SQIVND (reference sequence). This CDR3 spans 15 amino acids. The junction had 5 bases not matched to a gene; V was cut back by 2 bases and J by 2 bases. The CDR3 sequence: CASSINSDRNYGYTF. CDR3 nucleotides: TGTGCCAGTAGTATAAACTCGGACAGGAACTATGGCTACACCTTC.

DNA for the CDR3: TGTGCCAGCAGCCTGGGAGTCTTCAATGAGCAGTTCTTC. This sequence encodes CASSLGVFNEQFF. The chain links TRBV7-9 to TRBJ2-1; D might be TRBD2 (5 bases). The CDR3 is 13 amino acids. The germline V and J ends were trimmed by 5 bases and 6 bases, with 11 bases remaining between them. Germline values: CDR1 SEHNR, CDR2 FQNEAQ (reference sequence).

The rearrangement links TRBV6-5 to TRBJ1-1; no firm D call. V was cut by 5 bases and J by 6 bases, with 7 bases left in between. This CDR3 is built from 11 residues. The germline V gene has CDR1 MNHEY and CDR2 SVGAGI. This CDR3 reads CASSTQSEAFF. The DNA of the CDR3 is TGTGCCAGCAGTACCCAGTCTGAAGCTTTCTTT.

This clone was detected only once. This chain joins TRBV11-2 and TRBJ2-5, with TRBD2 as a possible D gene (6 bases). The length of the CDR3 is 13 residues. V lost 5 bases to trimming and J lost 2 bases, with 9 bases between them. From germline, CDR1 is SGHAT and CDR2 FQNNGV. For the CDR3, the DNA is TGTGCCAGCAGCGGGGACTCGCAAGAGACCCAGTACTTC. Amino acids: CASSGDSQETQYF.

This clone was detected once. Other DNA sequences in the same sample also yield this CDR3. The V gene is TRBV5-1, the J gene TRBJ1-1, with D tentatively TRBD1 (6 bases). The germline CDR1 and CDR2 sequences are SGHRS and YFSETQ. The CDR3 contains 15 residues. Trimming shortened V by 0 bases and J by 0 bases, and 9 bases separated the two germline ends. CDR3 coding DNA: TGCGCCAGCAGCTTGGTAGCAGGGGTGAACACTGAAGCTTTCTTT. Its protein is CASSLVAGVNTEAFF.

This clone showed up just once. V and J are TRBV27 and TRBJ2-2; D remains ambiguous. Trimming took off 8 bases at V and 1 base at J, with 11 bases between the two ends. The CDR3 length is 14 residues. Germline V gene lookup returns CDR1 MNHEY and CDR2 SMNVEV (reference sequence). CDR3 bases: TGTGCCAGCGGCCCCCGGGTGAACACCGGGGAGCTGTTTTTT. This translates into CASGPRVNTGELFF.

This chain uses TRBV5-5 with TRBJ2-2, with 12 bases aligning to TRBD2. The CDR3 contains 15 residues. CDR1 is SGHKS, CDR2 YYEKEE, per germline (reference sequence). V gave up 4 bases and J gave up 7 bases; unmatched junction bases: 5. The CDR3 DNA sequence: TGTGCCAGCAGCCTAGGGACTAGCGGGTACGGGGAGCTGTTTTTT. As protein: CASSLGTSGYGELFF.

V usage is TRBV27 and J usage is TRBJ2-7, with D tentatively TRBD2 (5 bases). V gave up 3 bases and J gave up 4 bases, with 22 bases separating them. The length of the CDR3 is 17 residues. Per germline, CDR1 MNHEY and CDR2 SMNVEV (reference sequence). CDR3 amino acids: CASSFFAPGLGEYEQYF. Here the CDR3 DNA reads TGTGCCAGCAGTTTCTTCGCCCCCGGACTCGGAGAGTACGAGCAGTACTTC.

V and J are TRBV27 and TRBJ2-7; D possibly corresponds to TRBD2 (6 bases). The CDR3 is 15 residues long. The V end was cut by 3 bases, the J end by 6 bases, with 18 bases between. The germline CDR1 and CDR2 sequences are MNHEY and SMNVEV (reference sequence). As DNA, the CDR3 is TGTGCCAGCAGTTTGTCCGGGACTCTCCGGGCCGAGCAGTACTTC. It translates to CASSLSGTLRAEQYF.

The V and J genes are TRBV21-1 and TRBJ1-2; TRBD1 is the table's D call, not checked against the DNA. TRBV21-1 is noted as a pseudogene. This CDR3 has 14 amino acids. The CDR3 DNA follows: TGTGCCAGCAGCCCGGGCGCAGGGTACTATGGCTACACCTTC. Its translation: CASSPGAGYYGYTF.

This clone came up once. The chain links TRBV10-1 to TRBJ2-7; 9 bases line up with TRBD1. The CDR3 is made up of 16 amino acids. Germline-derived CDR1 and CDR2 are WNHNN and SYGVQD (reference sequence). The J segment lost 3 bases and the V segment lost 4 bases, leaving 10 bases of the junction unmatched. The CDR3 DNA follows: TGCGCCAGCAGTGGATCCAGGACAGGGGACTTCTACGAGCAGTACTTC. Its protein is CASSGSRTGDFYEQYF.

This rearrangement joins TRBV7-9 to TRBJ2-7; 8 nucleotides align to TRBD1. This CDR3 is built from 15 residues. Trimming removed 5 bases from V and 3 bases from J; junction bases left unmatched: 9. Germline lookup yields CDR1 SEHNR and CDR2 FQNEAQ (reference sequence). CDR3 residues: CASSPWGQVDYEQYF. The CDR3 region has the DNA TGTGCCAGCAGCCCGTGGGGACAGGTGGACTACGAGCAGTACTTC.

This chain uses TRBV27 with TRBJ1-2, with D unclear. V dropped 7 bases and J dropped 4 bases, with 19 bases sitting between them. The CDR3 spans 15 residues. Germline CDR1 MNHEY, CDR2 SMNVEV (reference sequence). The CDR3 region is CASKYTFRATYGYTF. CDR3 coding DNA: TGTGCCAGCAAATATACTTTCAGAGCGACCTATGGCTACACCTTC.

The chain employs TRBV10-3 and TRBJ2-7; tentatively, D is TRBD2 (6 bases). Trimming pared 1 base from V and 2 bases from J, leaving 12 bases between. Looked up from germline, CDR1 is ENHRY and CDR2 is SYGVKD. The CDR3 loop spans 15 amino acids. DNA for the CDR3: TGTGCCATCAGTGAGTTACCCGGGGGACCCTACGAGCAGTACTTC. This gives the protein CAISELPGGPYEQYF.

The genes are TRBV30 and TRBJ1-3; no reliable D call. Germline CDR1 reads GTSNPN; CDR2 reads SVGIG (reference sequence). This CDR3 region has 14 residues. Trimming took 6 bases from V and 0 from J, leaving 12 bases between them. DNA of the CDR3: TGTGCCTGCACTGTGGAGCCCTCTGGAAACACCATATATTTT. Protein: CACTVEPSGNTIYF.

This clone showed up just once. Germline and junction disagree at one end, which may indicate a read error. The rearrangement links TRBV6-7 to TRBJ2-2; 10 bases match TRBD1. TRBV6-7 is given ORF status, its function remaining uncertain. This CDR3 spans 15 amino acids. The chain's CDR3 is CPEGGTGENTGELFF. The CDR3, as DNA: TGCCCCGAAGGGGGGACAGGGGAGAACACCGGGGAGCTGTTTTTT.